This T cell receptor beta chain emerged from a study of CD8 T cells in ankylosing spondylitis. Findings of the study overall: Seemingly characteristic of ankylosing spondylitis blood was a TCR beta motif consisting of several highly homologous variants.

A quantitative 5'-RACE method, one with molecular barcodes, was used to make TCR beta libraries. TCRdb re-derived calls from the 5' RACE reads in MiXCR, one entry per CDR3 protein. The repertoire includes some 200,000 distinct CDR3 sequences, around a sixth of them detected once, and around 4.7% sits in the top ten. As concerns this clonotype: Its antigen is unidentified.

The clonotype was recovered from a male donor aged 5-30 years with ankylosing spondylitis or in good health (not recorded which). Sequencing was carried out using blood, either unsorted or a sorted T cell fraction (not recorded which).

The CDR3 is CSVRGLDSSPYEQYF. CDR3 nucleotide sequence: TGCAGCGTTCGGGGGTTAGACAGCTCTCCCTACGAGCAGTACTTC. The chain couples TRBV29-1 to TRBJ2-7; perhaps TRBD2 as D (6 bases). This CDR3 spans 15 amino acids. Germline V gene data show CDR1 as SQVTM and CDR2 as ANQGSEA. V was clipped by 5 bases and J by 2 bases, with 19 bases between them.